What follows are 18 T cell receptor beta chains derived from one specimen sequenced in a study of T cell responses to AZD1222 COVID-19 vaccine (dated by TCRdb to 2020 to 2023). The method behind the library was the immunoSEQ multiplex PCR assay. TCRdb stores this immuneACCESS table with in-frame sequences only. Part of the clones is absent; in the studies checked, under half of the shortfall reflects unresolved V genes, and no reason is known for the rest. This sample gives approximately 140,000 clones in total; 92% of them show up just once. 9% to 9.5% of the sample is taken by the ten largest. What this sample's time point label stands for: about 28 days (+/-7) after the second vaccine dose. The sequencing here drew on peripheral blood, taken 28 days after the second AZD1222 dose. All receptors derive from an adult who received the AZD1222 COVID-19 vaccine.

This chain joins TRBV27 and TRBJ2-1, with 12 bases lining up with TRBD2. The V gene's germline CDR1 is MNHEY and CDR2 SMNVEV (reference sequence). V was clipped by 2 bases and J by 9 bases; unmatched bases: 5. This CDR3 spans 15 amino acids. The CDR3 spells CASSLRASGGGEQFF. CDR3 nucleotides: TGTGCCAGCAGTTTAAGAGCTAGCGGGGGGGGTGAGCAGTTCTTC.

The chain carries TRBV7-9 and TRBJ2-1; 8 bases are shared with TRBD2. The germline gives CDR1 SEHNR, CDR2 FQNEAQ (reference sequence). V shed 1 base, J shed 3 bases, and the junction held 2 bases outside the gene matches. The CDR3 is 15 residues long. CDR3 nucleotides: TGTGCCAGCAGCTTAGGGAGCGGGGGCTACAATGAGCAGTTCTTC. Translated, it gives CASSLGSGGYNEQFF.

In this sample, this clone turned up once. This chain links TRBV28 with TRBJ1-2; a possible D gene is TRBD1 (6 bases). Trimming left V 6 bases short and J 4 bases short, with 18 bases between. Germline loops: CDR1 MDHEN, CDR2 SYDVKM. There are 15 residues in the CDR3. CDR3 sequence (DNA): TGTGCCAGCAGGCCCTTCAGGGGCCTAGGCTATGGCTACACCTTC. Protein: CASRPFRGLGYGYTF.

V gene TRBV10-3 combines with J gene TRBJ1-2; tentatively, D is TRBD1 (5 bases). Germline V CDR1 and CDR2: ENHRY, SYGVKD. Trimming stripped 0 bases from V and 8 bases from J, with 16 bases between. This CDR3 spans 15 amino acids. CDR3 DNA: TGTGCCATCAGTGAGTCAAGCGGGGGATCGGAAGGCTACACCTTC. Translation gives CAISESSGGSEGYTF.

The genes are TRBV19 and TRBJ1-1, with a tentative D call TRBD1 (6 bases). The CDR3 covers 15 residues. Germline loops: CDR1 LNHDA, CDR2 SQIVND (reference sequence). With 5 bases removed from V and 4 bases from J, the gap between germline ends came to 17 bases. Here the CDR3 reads CASSASLQGPTEAFF. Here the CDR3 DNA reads TGTGCCAGTAGTGCCAGCCTACAGGGACCCACTGAAGCTTTCTTT.

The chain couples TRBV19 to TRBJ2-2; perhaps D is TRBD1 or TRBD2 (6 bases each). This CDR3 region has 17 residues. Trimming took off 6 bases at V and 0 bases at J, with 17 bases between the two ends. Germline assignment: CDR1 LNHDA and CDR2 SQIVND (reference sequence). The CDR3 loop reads CASSTGGLASNTGELFF. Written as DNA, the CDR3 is TGTGCCAGTAGCACTGGGGGGCTCGCCTCGAACACCGGGGAGCTGTTTTTT.

CDR3 in amino acids: CASSLQFSGNTEAFF. CDR3 nucleotide sequence: TGTGCCAGCAGCTTGCAGTTCTCCGGGAACACTGAAGCTTTCTTT. The gene calls are TRBV5-5 and TRBJ1-1; D is undetermined. With 1 base removed from V and 1 base from J, the gap between germline ends came to 11 bases. Per the germline V gene, CDR1 is SGHKS and CDR2 is YYEKEE (reference sequence). The CDR3 contains 15 residues. The whole variable domain, filled in from reference TRBV5-5 and TRBJ1-1, reads DAGVTQSPTHLIKTRGQQVTLRCSPISGHKSVSWYQQVLGQGPQFIFQYYEKEERGRGNFPDRFSARQFPNYSSELNVNALLLGDSALYLCASSLQFSGNTEAFFGQGTRLTVV.

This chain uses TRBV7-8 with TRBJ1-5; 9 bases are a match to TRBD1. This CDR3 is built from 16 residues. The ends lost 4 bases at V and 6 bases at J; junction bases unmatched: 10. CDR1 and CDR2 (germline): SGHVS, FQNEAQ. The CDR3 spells CASSSKQGAESQPQHF. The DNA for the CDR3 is TGTGCCAGCAGCTCGAAACAGGGGGCGGAAAGTCAGCCCCAGCATTTT.

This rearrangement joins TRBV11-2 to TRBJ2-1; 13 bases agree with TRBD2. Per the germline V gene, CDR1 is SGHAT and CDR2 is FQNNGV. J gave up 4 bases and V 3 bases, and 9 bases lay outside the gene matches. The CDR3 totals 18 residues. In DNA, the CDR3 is TGTGCCAGCAGCTTGGGACTAGCGGGATTATCCCTATACAATGAGCAGTTCTTC. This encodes CASSLGLAGLSLYNEQFF.

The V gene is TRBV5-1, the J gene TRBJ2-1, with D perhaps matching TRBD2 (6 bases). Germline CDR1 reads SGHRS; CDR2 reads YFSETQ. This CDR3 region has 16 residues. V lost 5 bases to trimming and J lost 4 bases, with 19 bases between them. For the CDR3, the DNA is TGCGCCAGCAGAAAAGCGGGTTTGGCGCAGTACAATGAGCAGTTCTTC. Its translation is CASRKAGLAQYNEQFF. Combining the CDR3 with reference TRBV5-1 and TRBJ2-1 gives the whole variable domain KAGVTQTPRYLIKTRGQQVTLSCSPISGHRSVSWYQQTPGQGLQFLFEYFSETQRNKGNFPGRFSGRQFSNSRSEMNVSTLELGDSALYLCASRKAGLAQYNEQFFGPGTRLTVL.

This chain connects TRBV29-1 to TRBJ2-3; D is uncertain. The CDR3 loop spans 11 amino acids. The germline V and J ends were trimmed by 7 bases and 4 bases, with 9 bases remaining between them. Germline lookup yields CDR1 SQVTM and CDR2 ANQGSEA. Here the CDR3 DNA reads TGCAGCGGGTGCCGGTCAGATACGCAGTATTTT. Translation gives CSGCRSDTQYF.

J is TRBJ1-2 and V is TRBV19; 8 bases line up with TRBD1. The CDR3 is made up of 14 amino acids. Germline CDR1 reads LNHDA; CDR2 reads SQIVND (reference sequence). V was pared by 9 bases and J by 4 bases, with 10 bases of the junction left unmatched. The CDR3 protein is CASTRDRPPYGYTF. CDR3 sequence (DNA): TGTGCCAGCACTCGGGACAGGCCGCCCTATGGCTACACCTTC.

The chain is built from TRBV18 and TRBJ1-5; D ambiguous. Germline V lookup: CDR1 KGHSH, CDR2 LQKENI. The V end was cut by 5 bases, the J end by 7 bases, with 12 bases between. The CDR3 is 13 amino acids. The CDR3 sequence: CASSEVDKQPQHF. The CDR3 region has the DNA TGTGCCAGCTCAGAGGTTGATAAGCAGCCCCAGCATTTT.

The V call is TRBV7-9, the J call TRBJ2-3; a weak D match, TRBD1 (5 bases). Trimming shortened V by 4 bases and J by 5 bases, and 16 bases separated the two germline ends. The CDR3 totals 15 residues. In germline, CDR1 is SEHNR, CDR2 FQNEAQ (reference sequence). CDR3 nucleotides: TGTGCCAGCAGCTCCCTCAGACGACAGAAAGATACGCAGTATTTT. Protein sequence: CASSSLRRQKDTQYF.

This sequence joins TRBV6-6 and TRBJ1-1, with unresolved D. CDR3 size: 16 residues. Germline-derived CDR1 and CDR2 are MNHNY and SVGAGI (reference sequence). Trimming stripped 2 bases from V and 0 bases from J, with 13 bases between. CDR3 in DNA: TGTGCCAGCAGTTACGATAGGGTACTCATGAACACTGAAGCTTTCTTT. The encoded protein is CASSYDRVLMNTEAFF.

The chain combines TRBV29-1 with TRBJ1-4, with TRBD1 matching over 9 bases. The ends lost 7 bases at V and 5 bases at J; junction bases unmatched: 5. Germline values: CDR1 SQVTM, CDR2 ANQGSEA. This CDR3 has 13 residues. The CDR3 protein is CSASGQGNEKLFF. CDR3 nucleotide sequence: TGCAGCGCCTCTGGACAGGGGAATGAAAAACTGTTTTTT.

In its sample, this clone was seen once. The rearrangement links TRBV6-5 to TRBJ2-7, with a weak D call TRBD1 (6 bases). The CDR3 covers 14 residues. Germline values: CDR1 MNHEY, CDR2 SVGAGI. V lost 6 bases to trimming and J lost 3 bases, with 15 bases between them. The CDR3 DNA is TGTGCCAGCAGCGACGGACAGAACTACTACGAGCAGTACTTC. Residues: CASSDGQNYYEQYF.

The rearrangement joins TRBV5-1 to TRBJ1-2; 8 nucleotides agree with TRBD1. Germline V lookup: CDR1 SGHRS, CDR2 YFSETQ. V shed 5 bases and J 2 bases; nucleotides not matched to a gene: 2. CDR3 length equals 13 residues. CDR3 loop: CASRAGGNYGYTF. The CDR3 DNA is TGCGCCAGCAGGGCAGGGGGCAACTATGGCTACACCTTC.